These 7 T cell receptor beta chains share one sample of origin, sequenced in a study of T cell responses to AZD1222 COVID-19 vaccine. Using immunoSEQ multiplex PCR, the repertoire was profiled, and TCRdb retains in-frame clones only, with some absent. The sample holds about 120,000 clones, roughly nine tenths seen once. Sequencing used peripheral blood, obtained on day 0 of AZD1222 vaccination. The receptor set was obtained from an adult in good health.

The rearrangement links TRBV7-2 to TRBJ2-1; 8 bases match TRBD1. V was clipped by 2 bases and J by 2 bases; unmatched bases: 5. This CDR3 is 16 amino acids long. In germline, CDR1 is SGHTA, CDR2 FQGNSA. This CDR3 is CASSLFPGGTYNEQFF. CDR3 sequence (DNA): TGTGCCAGCAGCTTATTTCCAGGGGGCACCTACAATGAGCAGTTCTTC.

This chain's CDR3 is CASSLAVWGGLATNEKLFF. The CDR3 DNA reads TGTGCCAGCAGCTTGGCCGTTTGGGGGGGCCTGGCAACTAATGAAAAACTGTTTTTT. The rearrangement joins TRBV5-6 to TRBJ1-4; D might be TRBD1 (6 bases). The germline CDR1 and CDR2 sequences are SGHDT and YYEEEE. This CDR3 region has 19 residues. Trimming cost V 0 bases and J 0 bases, with 18 bases left between them.

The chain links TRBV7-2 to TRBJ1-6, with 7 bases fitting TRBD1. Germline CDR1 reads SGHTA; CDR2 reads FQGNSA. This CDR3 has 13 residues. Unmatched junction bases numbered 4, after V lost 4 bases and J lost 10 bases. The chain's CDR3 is CASSSRDSSPLHF. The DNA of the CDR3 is TGTGCCAGCAGCTCACGGGACAGCTCACCCCTCCACTTT.

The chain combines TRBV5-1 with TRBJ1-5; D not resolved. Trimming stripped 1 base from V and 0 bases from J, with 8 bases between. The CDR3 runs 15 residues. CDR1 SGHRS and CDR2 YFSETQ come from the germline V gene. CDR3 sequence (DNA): TGCGCCAGCAGCTTGATTGGGGATAGCAATCAGCCCCAGCATTTT. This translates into CASSLIGDSNQPQHF.

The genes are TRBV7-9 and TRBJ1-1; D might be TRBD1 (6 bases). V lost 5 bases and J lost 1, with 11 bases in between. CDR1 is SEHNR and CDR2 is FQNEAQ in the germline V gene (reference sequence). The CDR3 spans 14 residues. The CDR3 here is CASSVLQGNTEAFF. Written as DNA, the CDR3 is TGTGCCAGCAGCGTTTTACAGGGGAACACTGAAGCTTTCTTT.

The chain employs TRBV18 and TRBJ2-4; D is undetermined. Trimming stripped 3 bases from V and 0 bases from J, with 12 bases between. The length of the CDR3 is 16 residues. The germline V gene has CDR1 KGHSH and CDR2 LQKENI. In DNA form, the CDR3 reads TGTGCCAGCTCACCGGCGCCTCTTAGAGCCAAAAACATTCAGTACTTC. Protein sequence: CASSPAPLRAKNIQYF.

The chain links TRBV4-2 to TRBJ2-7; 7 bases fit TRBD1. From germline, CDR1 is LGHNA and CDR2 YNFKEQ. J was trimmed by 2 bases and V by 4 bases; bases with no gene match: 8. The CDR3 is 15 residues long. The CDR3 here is CASSRPGTEAYEQYF. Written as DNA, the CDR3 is TGTGCCAGCAGCCGTCCCGGGACAGAGGCCTACGAGCAGTACTTC.